Below, one TCR beta chain is given with its context. Its binding antigen is unknown. Base-call qualities are not available, and no considerably larger clone is one nucleotide away. The CDR3 runs 11 amino acids, cysteine and phenylalanine included. The retained sequence is limited to the CDR3, 33 bases, with the frame set at the first base. CDR1 SGHRS and CDR2 YFSETQ were looked up in the germline V gene. The junction shows trimming of 5 bases on V and 5 bases on J, plus 8 bases between the germline ends. This entry comes from a study of T cell responses to AZD1222 COVID-19 vaccine (dated by TCRdb to 2020 to 2023). Turning to the overall study: A total of about 250 trial participants underwent TCR sequencing, of whom more than 200 had received two doses of AZD1222 and roughly 26 had received two doses of the MenACWY control vaccine. Trial participants were enrolled by age into subgroups of 18-55, 56-69 and 70-plus years, and roughly 150, 30 and 60 TCR-sequenced participants, respectively, were included in these subgroups.

The CDR3 regions of human TCRbeta chains were analyzed by immunosequencing. Under the source paper's analysis protocol: TCRs in the repertoires were compared against a reference library of SARS-CoV-2-specific TCRs that had been generated with the MIRA antigen-specificity platform. Breadth was defined as the fraction of unique TCRs that were SARS-CoV-2-associated, and depth was defined as the fraction of total T cells that were SARS-CoV-2-associated. Each spike-specific TCR was assigned to its reactive spike region and to a CD4 or CD8 class using the MIRA data. Log10-transformed breadth and depth values were compared by one-way ANOVA with Sidak's multiple comparisons tests. In its TCRdb copy, this immuneACCESS table keeps in-frame sequences only and misses some clones. Where compared with another copy, unresolved V genes explain less than half of these, and the others have no known cause. V, J and clone size derive from that table, while D and trimming were established from the DNA sequence. The sample table shows 90,000 to 100,000 clones, and 85% are seen once. The ten largest account for over 3.5% of the sample.

Overall study outcomes, separate from this receptor: Epitopes outside the regions mutated in the B.1.351 and B.1.1.7 variants were reportedly recognized by nearly half of the unique spike-specific TCRs. Conclusions about previously exposed vaccinees are limited because only five to seven AZD1222 recipients were SARS-CoV-2 seropositive at baseline. The whole spike protein was spanned by vaccine-associated CD4 TCRs, and dominant responses were seen in regions 160-218 and 743-854. Participants were mostly white British, with more females than males. The authors suggested clonal diversity may have been underestimated. A significant rise in spike-specific TCR breadth and depth was observed after two AZD1222 doses relative to day 0 and relative to MenACWY recipients. In the small 56-69-year group, the increase in depth fell short of significance, most likely because of low power. Because no day 14 peak-response samples were available, repertoires were characterized only after the peak T cell response.

The meaning of the sample's time point label: about 28 days (+/-7) after the second vaccine dose. Because spike-specific TCR depth and breadth did not differ between the two schedules, AZD1222 recipients who got a second dose at roughly 4 weeks were pooled with those who got a second dose at roughly 12 weeks. The vaccinee samples were drawn from two UK trials, COV001 and COV002, one of which was a single-blind randomized controlled phase 2/3 trial testing AZD1222 (ChAdOx1 nCoV-19) in healthy adults. Trial participant PBMC samples were collected at day 0 and day 28 after the second dose for TCRbeta chain sequencing.

Recombination linked TRBV5-1 to TRBJ2-7; the D gene cannot be named for sure. Sequenced material: peripheral blood, taken 28 days after the second AZD1222 dose. This clonotype was obtained from an adult who received the AZD1222 COVID-19 vaccine. Here is the DNA: TGCGCCAGCAGGTTCGGTCACGAGCAGTACTTC. Translated, it reads CASRFGHEQYF.